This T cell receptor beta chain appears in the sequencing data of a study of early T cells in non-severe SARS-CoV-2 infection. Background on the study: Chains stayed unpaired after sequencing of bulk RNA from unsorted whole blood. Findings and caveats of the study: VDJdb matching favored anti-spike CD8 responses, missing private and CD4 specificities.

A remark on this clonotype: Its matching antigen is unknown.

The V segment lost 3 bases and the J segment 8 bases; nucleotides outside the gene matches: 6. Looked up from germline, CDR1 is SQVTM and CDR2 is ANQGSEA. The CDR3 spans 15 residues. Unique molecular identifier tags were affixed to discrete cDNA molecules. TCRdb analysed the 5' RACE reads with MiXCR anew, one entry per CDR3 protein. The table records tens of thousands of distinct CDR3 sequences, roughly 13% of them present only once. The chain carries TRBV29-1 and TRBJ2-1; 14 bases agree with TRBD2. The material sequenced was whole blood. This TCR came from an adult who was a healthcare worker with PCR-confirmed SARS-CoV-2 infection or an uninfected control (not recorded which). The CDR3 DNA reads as TGCAGCGTTGAGGGACTAGCGGGAGTAAGTTATGAGCAGTTCTTC. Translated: CSVEGLAGVSYEQFF.